Below are 17 T cell receptor beta chains sequenced from a single sample in a study of T cell repertoires in cytomegalovirus infection (dated by TCRdb to about 2019). Sequencer: Illumina HiSeq 1500. TCRdb trimmed public reads at Q25 via fastp, called clones via MiXCR and kept in-frame beta chains. For every CDR3 protein sequence, its rows merge into one entry that carries the most common genes and DNA. In this sample the table shows around 280,000 distinct CDR3 sequences, approximately 13% of which occur a single time. The top ten hold 7% to 9.5% of the sample. The source material was PBMCs. The receptors shown here come from a human donor in good health (CMV status not recorded). Some clones in this sample may be carry-over from other donors' samples.

The sample holds a few counts of this clonotype. The rearrangement uses TRBV25-1 and TRBJ1-6; possible D gene TRBD1, 5 bases. CDR1 is MGHDK and CDR2 is SYGVNS in the germline V gene. The CDR3 consists of 14 residues. The ends were cut back, 3 bases at V and 13 bases at J, with 16 bases in the middle. CDR3 DNA: TGTGCCAGCAGTGAGGGCCAGGGTGGTGGGCCCCTCCACTTT. Residues: CASSEGQGGGPLHF.

For this clonotype: This clone may be a read error of a much larger clone one base away. The chain carries TRBV18 and TRBJ1-5; D unresolved. The V end was cut by 3 bases, the J end by 1 base, with 7 bases between. Germline lookup yields CDR1 KGHSH and CDR2 LQKENI. The CDR3 length is 14 residues. CDR3 sequence: CASSPNQSNQPQHF. The DNA of the CDR3 is TGTGCCAGCTCACCCAACCAAAGCAATCAGCCCCAGCATTTT.

There are a few counts of this clonotype. The gene calls are TRBV3-1 and TRBJ2-7, with D uncertain. Germline CDR1 reads LGHDT; CDR2 reads YNNKEL (reference sequence). The V end lost 0 bases, the J end lost 6 bases, and 18 bases lay between the germline ends. The CDR3 is 16 residues long. The CDR3 reads CASSQDSSFLLSEQYF. The CDR3 DNA reads TGTGCCAGCAGCCAAGATTCTTCATTTCTCCTCTCCGAGCAGTACTTC.

This clonotype was seen ten or more times. The chain joins TRBV7-2 to TRBJ1-2; no reliable D call. The CDR3 covers 13 residues. V lost 5 bases to trimming and J lost 6 bases, with 13 bases between them. Germline CDR1 and CDR2: SGHTA and FQGNSA. The CDR3 bases are TGTGCCAGCAGCGGGAGCCGGGAGGATGGCTACACCTTC. Its translation is CASSGSREDGYTF.

Ten or more counts support this clonotype. The chain uses TRBV7-6 and TRBJ2-2; D unclear. V was trimmed by 2 bases and J by 3 bases, leaving 13 bases between them. The CDR3 has 16 amino acids. The germline gives CDR1 SGHVS, CDR2 FNYEAQ. CDR3: CASSLFESRHTGELFF. DNA for the CDR3: TGTGCCAGCAGCTTATTTGAGTCTCGACACACCGGGGAGCTGTTTTTT.

This clonotype was observed at least ten times. V and J are TRBV7-2 and TRBJ2-5; D unresolved. With 1 base removed from V and 1 base from J, the gap between germline ends came to 4 bases. Germline V gives CDR1 SGHTA, CDR2 FQGNSA. The CDR3 is 13 residues long. The CDR3 protein is CASSLDTQETQYF. For the CDR3, the DNA is TGTGCCAGCAGCTTAGATACCCAAGAGACCCAGTACTTC.

The V gene is TRBV20-1, the J gene TRBJ1-2; D might be TRBD1 (5 bases). Germline V gene lookup returns CDR1 DFQATT and CDR2 SNEGSKA (reference sequence). The CDR3 consists of 12 residues. Trimming shortened V by 3 bases and J by 4 bases, and 9 bases separated the two germline ends. In DNA form, the CDR3 reads TGCAGTGCTAGGGGGGGAATCTATGGCTACACCTTC. Its translation: CSARGGIYGYTF.

This rearrangement joins TRBV5-5 to TRBJ2-7, with D perhaps TRBD1 or TRBD2 (5 bases each). The germline V and J ends were trimmed by 0 bases and 9 bases, with 10 bases remaining between them. The CDR3 is 12 amino acids. Germline V gene lookup returns CDR1 SGHKS and CDR2 YYEKEE (reference sequence). CDR3 DNA sequence: TGTGCCAGCAGCTTGGGGGACGGAGGGCAGTACTTC. It is translated as CASSLGDGGQYF.

This clonotype has just a few counts. The V and J genes are TRBV20-1 and TRBJ2-1; 11 nucleotides line up with TRBD2. CDR1 and CDR2 from the germline V gene are DFQATT and SNEGSKA (reference sequence). The length of the CDR3 is 13 residues. V lost 4 bases and J lost 4; bases outside the gene matches: 0. The CDR3 sequence: CSATSGRYNEQFF. The CDR3 DNA sequence: TGCAGTGCTACTAGCGGGAGGTACAATGAGCAGTTCTTC.

This clonotype has ten or more counts. The chain recombines TRBV2 with TRBJ1-5; weak D call: TRBD1 (6 bases). Germline V CDR1 and CDR2: SNHLY, FYNNEI. The V end lost 3 bases, the J end lost 0 bases, and 12 bases lay between the germline ends. The CDR3 has 16 residues. DNA for the CDR3: TGTGCCAGCAGTGACCGGGGGGCGGGTAGCAATCAGCCCCAGCATTTT. Translating it yields CASSDRGAGSNQPQHF.

Only a few counts were recorded for this clonotype. This rearrangement joins TRBV5-5 to TRBJ2-6, with 8 bases matching TRBD2. Looked up from germline, CDR1 is SGHKS and CDR2 is YYEKEE (reference sequence). The CDR3 is 17 residues long. V lost 2 bases and J lost 0; bases outside the gene matches: 4. CDR3 nucleotides: TGTGCCAGCAGCTTTTTAGCGGGACCCTCTGGGGCCAACGTCCTGACTTTC. Translating gives CASSFLAGPSGANVLTF.

A word on this clonotype: A much larger clone lies a single base off, so this may be a read error. It is likely a read error, because the conserved phenylalanine at the end of the CDR3 is missing. J is TRBJ1-5 and V is TRBV7-4, with 8 bases matching TRBD1. This CDR3 is 16 amino acids long. The ends lost 5 bases at V and 0 bases at J; junction bases unmatched: 6. Germline-derived CDR1 and CDR2 are SGHVT and SQSDAQ. This chain's CDR3 is CASSIRQGSSNQPQHI. The CDR3 DNA is TGTGCCAGCAGCATTAGACAGGGGAGTAGCAATCAGCCCCAGCATATT.

This clonotype was observed at least ten times. The genes are TRBV6-6 and TRBJ1-6, with 7 positions matching TRBD1. The ends lost 0 bases at V and 6 bases at J; junction bases unmatched: 2. CDR3 length: 15 residues. Germline CDR1 and CDR2: MNHNY and SVGAGI (reference sequence). CDR3 sequence (DNA): TGTGCCAGCAGTTACTCTTCAGGGGGTAATTCACCCCTCCACTTT. Translating it yields CASSYSSGGNSPLHF.

The table lists this clonotype with a few counts. This chain uses TRBV29-1 with TRBJ2-6; no firm D call. The V gene's germline CDR1 is SQVTM and CDR2 ANQGSEA. The CDR3 extends over 13 amino acids. Trimming shortened V by 2 bases and J by 4 bases, and 6 bases separated the two germline ends. Written as DNA, the CDR3 is TGCAGCGTTGAACCGATGGGGGCCAACGTCCTGACTTTC. As protein: CSVEPMGANVLTF.

This clonotype is a singleton in its sample. The chain is built from TRBV5-1 and TRBJ1-1; the match to TRBD1 covers 8 bases. The germline gives CDR1 SGHRS, CDR2 YFSETQ. V lost 1 base to trimming and J lost 0 bases; unmatched junction nucleotides: 8. CDR3 size: 17 residues. The CDR3: CASSLIPGQVMNTEAFF. The DNA of the CDR3 is TGCGCCAGCAGCTTGATCCCGGGACAGGTGATGAACACTGAAGCTTTCTTT.

This clonotype showed up many times. The genes are TRBV7-8 and TRBJ1-6; D might be TRBD1 (5 bases). Germline V gives CDR1 SGHVS, CDR2 FQNEAQ. V lost 4 bases to trimming and J lost 7 bases, with 14 bases between them. The CDR3 is 15 residues long. CDR3 region: CASSSRRGTNSPLHF. The CDR3 nucleotides are TGTGCCAGCAGCTCCCGGAGGGGAACAAATTCACCCCTCCACTTT.

The CDR3 sequence is CASSQTGRANTQYF. CDR3 sequence (DNA): TGTGCCAGCAGCCAGACCGGGAGGGCCAATACGCAGTATTTT. The chain carries TRBV14 and TRBJ2-3; TRBD2 matches 8 bases. The CDR3 is 14 amino acids. Germline V CDR1 and CDR2: SGHDN, FVKESK. V was pared by 3 bases and J by 7 bases, with 6 bases of the junction left unmatched.